This TCR beta chain was obtained from a study of T cells in Graves' hyperthyroidism and ophthalmopathy. Overall study findings and caveats: Researchers found most expanded thyroid clonotypes above 0.001 in blood as well.

This clonotype came up many times. Its antigen is not known. Uncontrolled infection, other autoimmune disease, pregnancy or lactation excluded patients. The investigators amplified TCR beta CDR3 regions from RNA transcripts. An initial round of RT-PCR targeting the TCR CDR3 relied on the HTBI primer set. Using its own MiXCR run on the multiplex PCR reads, TCRdb lists one record per CDR3 protein. The data hold approximately 710,000 distinct CDR3 sequences, with roughly 17% observed a single time. The origin of this receptor is a man aged 50-60 years with Graves' hyperthyroidism. Sequenced sample: blood.

The CDR3 DNA sequence: TGTGCCACCAGTGACAGGGGGCGAGAGTATGAGCAGTTCTTC. Protein product: CATSDRGREYEQFF. V gene TRBV24-1 combines with J gene TRBJ2-1; TRBD1 agrees at 8 bases. This CDR3 region has 14 residues. CDR1 and CDR2 from the germline V gene are KGHDR and SFDVKD. Germline trimming cut 4 bases from V and 8 bases from J; bases unmatched to any gene: 6.